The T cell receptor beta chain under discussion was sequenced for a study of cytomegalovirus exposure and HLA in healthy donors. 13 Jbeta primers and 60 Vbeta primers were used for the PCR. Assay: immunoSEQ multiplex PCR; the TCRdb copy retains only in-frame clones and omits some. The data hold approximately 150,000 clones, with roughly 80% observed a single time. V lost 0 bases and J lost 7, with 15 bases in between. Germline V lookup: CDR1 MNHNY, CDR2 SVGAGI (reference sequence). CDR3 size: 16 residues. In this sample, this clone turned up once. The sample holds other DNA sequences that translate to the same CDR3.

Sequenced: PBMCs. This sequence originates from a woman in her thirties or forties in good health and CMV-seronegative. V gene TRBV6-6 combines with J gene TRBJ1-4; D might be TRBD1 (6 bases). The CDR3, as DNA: TGTGCCAGCAGTTACTCGAAGGCAGGGGAGGGTGAAAAACTGTTTTTT. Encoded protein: CASSYSKAGEGEKLFF.